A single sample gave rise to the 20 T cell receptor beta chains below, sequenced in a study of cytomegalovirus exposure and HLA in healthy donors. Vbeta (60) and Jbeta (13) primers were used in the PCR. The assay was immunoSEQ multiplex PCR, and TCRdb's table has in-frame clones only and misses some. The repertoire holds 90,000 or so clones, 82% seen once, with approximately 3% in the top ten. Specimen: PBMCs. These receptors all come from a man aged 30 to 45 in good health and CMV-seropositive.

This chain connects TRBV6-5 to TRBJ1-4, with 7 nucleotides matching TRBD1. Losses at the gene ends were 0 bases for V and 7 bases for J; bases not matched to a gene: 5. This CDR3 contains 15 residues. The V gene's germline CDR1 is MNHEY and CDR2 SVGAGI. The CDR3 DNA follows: TGTGCCAGCAGTTACTCAACAGGGGACCGTGAAAAACTGTTTTTT. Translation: CASSYSTGDREKLFF.

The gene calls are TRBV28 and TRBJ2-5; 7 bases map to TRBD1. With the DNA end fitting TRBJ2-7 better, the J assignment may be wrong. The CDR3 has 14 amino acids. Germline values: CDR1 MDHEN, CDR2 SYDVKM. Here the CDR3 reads CASSPPGQPYEQYF. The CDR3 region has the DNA TGTGCCAGCAGTCCCCCGGGACAGCCCTACGAGCAGTACTTC.

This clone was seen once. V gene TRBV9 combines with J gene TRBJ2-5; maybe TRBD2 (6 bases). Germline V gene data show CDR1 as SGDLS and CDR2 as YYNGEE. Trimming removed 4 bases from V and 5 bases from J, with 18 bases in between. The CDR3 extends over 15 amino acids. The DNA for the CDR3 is TGTGCCAGCAGCACTGGGCTAGCGAGCGGGGAGACCCAGTACTTC. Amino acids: CASSTGLASGETQYF.

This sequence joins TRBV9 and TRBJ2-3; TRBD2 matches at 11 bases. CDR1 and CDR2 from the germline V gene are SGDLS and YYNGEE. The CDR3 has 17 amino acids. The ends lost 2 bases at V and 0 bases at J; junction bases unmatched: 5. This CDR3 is CASSVVGLAASTDTQYF. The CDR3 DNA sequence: TGTGCCAGCAGCGTTGTGGGACTAGCGGCCAGCACAGATACGCAGTATTTT. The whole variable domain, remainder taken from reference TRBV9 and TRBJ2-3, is DSGVTQTPKHLITATGQRVTLRCSPRSGDLSVYWYQQSLDQGLQFLIQYYNGEERAKGNILERFSAQQFPDLHSELNLSSLELGDSALYFCASSVVGLAASTDTQYFGPGTRLTVL.

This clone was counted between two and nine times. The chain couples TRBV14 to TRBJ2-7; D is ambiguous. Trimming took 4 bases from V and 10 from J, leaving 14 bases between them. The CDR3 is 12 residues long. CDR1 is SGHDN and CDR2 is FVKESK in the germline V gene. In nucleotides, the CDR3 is TGTGCCAGCAGCCCCGGCCTAGGTGGCCAGTACTTC. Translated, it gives CASSPGLGGQYF.

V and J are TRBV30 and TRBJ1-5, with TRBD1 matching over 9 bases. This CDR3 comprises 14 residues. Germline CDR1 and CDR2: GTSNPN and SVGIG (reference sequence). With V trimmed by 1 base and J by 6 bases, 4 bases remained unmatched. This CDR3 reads CAWSGQGVSQPQHF. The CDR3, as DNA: TGTGCCTGGAGTGGACAGGGGGTTAGTCAGCCCCAGCATTTT.

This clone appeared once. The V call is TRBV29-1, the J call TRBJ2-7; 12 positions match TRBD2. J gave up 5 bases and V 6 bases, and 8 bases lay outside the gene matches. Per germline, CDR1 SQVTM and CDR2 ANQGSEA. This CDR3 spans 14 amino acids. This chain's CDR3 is CSVSRLAGDNEQYF. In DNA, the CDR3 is TGCAGCGTGAGCCGACTAGCGGGAGATAACGAGCAGTACTTC.

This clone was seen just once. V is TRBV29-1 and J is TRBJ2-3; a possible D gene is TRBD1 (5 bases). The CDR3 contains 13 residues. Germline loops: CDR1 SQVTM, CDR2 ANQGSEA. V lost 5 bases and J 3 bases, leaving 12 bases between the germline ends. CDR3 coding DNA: TGCAGCGTTACCGGCAGGGCGACAGATACGCAGTATTTT. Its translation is CSVTGRATDTQYF.

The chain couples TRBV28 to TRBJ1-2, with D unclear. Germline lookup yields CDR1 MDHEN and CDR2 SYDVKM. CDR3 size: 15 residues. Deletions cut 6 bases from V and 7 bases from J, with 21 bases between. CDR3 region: CASSQSGSLGRGYTF. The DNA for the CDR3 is TGTGCCAGCAGCCAATCCGGGTCCCTAGGCCGTGGCTACACCTTC.

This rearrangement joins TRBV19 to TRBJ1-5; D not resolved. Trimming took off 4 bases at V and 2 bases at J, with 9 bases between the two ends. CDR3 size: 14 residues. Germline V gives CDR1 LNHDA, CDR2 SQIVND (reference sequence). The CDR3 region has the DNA TGTGCCAGTAGTACTTGGGGAGGCAATCAGCCCCAGCATTTT. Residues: CASSTWGGNQPQHF.

This chain's CDR3 is CASNPGQTYGYTF. CDR3 nucleotides: TGCGCCAGCAATCCGGGACAGACCTATGGCTACACCTTC. The chain links TRBV5-1 to TRBJ1-2; 7 bases are shared with TRBD1. The CDR3 length is 13 residues. The ends lost 6 bases at V and 4 bases at J; junction bases unmatched: 6. Germline V CDR1 and CDR2: SGHRS, YFSETQ.

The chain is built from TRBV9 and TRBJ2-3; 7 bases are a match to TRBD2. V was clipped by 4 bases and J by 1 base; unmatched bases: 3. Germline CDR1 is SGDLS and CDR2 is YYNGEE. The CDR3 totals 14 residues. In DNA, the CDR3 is TGTGCCAGCAGCTGGGAGGGTGGCACAGATACGCAGTATTTT. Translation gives CASSWEGGTDTQYF.

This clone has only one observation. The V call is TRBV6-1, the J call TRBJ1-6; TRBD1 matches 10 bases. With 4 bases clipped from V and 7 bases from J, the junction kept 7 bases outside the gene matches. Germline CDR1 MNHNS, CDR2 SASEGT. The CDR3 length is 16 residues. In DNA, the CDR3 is TGTGCCAGCAGTGCCCCGGGACAGGGGAGAAATTCACCCCTCCACTTT. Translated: CASSAPGQGRNSPLHF.

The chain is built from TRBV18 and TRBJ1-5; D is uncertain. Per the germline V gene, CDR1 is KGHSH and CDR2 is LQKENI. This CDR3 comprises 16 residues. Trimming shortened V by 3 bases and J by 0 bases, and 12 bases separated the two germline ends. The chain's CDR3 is CASSPTAVPSNQPQHF. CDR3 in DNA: TGTGCCAGCTCACCGACTGCTGTCCCTAGCAATCAGCCCCAGCATTTT.

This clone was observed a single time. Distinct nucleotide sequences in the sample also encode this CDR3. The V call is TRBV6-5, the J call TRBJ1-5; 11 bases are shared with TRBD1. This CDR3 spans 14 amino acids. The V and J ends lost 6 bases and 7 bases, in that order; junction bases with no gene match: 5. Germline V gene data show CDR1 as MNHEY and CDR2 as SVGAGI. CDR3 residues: CASRGTGGGQPQHF. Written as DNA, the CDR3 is TGTGCCAGCAGGGGGACAGGGGGGGGCCAGCCCCAGCATTTT.

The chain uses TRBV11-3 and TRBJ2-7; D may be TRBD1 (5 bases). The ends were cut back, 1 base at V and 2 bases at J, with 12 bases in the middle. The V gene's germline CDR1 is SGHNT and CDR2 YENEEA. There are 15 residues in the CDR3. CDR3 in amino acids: CASSLGPETAYEQYF. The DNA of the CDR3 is TGTGCCAGCAGCTTAGGTCCGGAGACAGCCTACGAGCAGTACTTC.

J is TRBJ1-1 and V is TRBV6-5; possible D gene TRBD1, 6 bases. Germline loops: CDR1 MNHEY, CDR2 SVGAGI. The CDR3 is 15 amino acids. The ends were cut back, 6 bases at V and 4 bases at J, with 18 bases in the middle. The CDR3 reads CASRRGRGFSTEAFF. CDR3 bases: TGTGCCAGCAGGCGCGGCAGGGGTTTCAGCACTGAAGCTTTCTTT.

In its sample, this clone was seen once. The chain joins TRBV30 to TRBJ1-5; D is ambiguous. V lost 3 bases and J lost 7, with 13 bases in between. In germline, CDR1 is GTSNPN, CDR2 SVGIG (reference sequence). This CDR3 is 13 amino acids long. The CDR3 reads CAWSLRGRQPQHF. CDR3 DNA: TGTGCCTGGAGCCTCCGGGGTCGACAGCCCCAGCATTTT.

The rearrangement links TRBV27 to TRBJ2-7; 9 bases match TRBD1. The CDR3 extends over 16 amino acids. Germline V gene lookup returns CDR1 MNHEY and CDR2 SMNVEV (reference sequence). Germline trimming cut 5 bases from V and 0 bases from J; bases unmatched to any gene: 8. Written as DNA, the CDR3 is TGTGCCAGCAGTCCTCTTTCGGGACAGGGCTCCTACGAGCAGTACTTC. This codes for CASSPLSGQGSYEQYF.

CDR3 amino acids: CASSFTGTAIGAEAFF. The CDR3 region has the DNA TGCGCCAGCAGCTTCACCGGGACAGCCATAGGGGCTGAAGCTTTCTTT. V gene TRBV5-1 combines with J gene TRBJ1-1; 7 positions agree with TRBD1. The trim removed 2 bases at V and 6 bases at J, leaving 13 bases unmatched. The CDR3 runs 16 residues. The germline V gene encodes CDR1 SGHRS and CDR2 YFSETQ.